The text below deals with one T cell receptor (beta chain). No cognate antigen has been identified for it. Base qualities are not at hand, and no much larger clone is one base apart. For sequencing of the TCRbeta CDR3 region, genomic DNA was extracted from the sorted cells. The immunoSEQ Assay was used for sequencing of TCRbeta CDR3 regions. This is the immuneACCESS table as TCRdb keeps it, with only in-frame sequences that have V and J called. A part of the clones is gone; compared with another copy, unresolved V genes explain less than half, and the rest is unexplained. The sample table contains around 150,000 clones; only one count was recorded for roughly 94% of them. 0.3% to 0.35% of the sample is held by the ten biggest clonotypes. Patients with a history of autoimmune disease or receiving systemic immunosuppression were excluded from the trial. In every dose cohort, peripheral blood was drawn for TCR sequencing at baseline, cycle 4 day 1, and cycle 7 day 1. The samples were drawn from a first-in-human, open-label, multicenter phase I dose-escalation trial of ivuxolimab. Adults with locally advanced or metastatic melanoma, renal cell carcinoma, hepatocellular carcinoma or head and neck squamous cell carcinoma were enrolled in the trial. CD4+ and CD8+ T cells were sorted separately from peripheral blood before TCR sequencing.

The source of the sample is a study of OX40 agonist ivuxolimab in advanced cancers. For the study in its entirety: The costimulatory receptor OX40 (CD134) was targeted by ivuxolimab, a fully human IgG2 agonistic monoclonal antibody. Of the approximately 54 dose-escalation patients, hepatocellular carcinoma was present in about 19, melanoma in about 15, renal cell carcinoma in 9 and head and neck cancer in 9. Partial responses were achieved by three dose-escalation patients, of whom one had hepatocellular carcinoma and two had cutaneous melanoma. The paper covers the monotherapy dose-escalation part of the phase I ivuxolimab trial, which included N ≈ 54 patients. Intravenous ivuxolimab was administered to patients every 2 weeks at six dose levels: 0.01, 0.1, 0.3, 1.5, 3 and 10 mg/kg. Prior anti-PD-1, anti-PD-L1 or anti-CTLA-4 therapy was permitted, and approximately 42% of dose-escalation patients had received checkpoint inhibitors. The purpose of peripheral TCRbeta sequencing was to test whether ivuxolimab changed TCR sequence diversity and led to clonal T-cell expansion. In the dose-escalation cohort, roughly 80% of patients were male, and the mean age was about 55 years, with a range of roughly 20 to 80. On the study overall, not on this receptor specifically: Low levels of normalized T-cell clonal expansion were also seen in some patients who did not respond. After ivuxolimab, more expanded clones were found on average in CD8+ T cells than in CD4+ T cells. Antigen specificity was not determined for the clonally expanded peripheral T cells. Partial responders in the 0.1-3.0 mg/kg groups had among the lowest normalized peripheral clonal expansion, especially among CD8+ T cells. At doses of 0.1 to 3.0 mg/kg, clonal expansion of both CD4+ and CD8+ blood T cells was observed from baseline to week 6.

Deletion took 3 bases off V and 0 bases off J, with a span of 9 bases between the germline ends. The CDR3 covers 14 residues, taking in both the cysteine and the phenylalanine. Of all the DNA, just the CDR3 is kept, 42 bases in frame from base 1. CDR1 and CDR2, looked up from the germline V gene, are SGDLS and YYNGEE. Recombination linked TRBV9 to TRBJ1-2; TRBD1 is perhaps the D gene, given 6 matching bases. This specimen consisted of CD4+ or CD8+ T cells sorted from blood, obtained in a trial of the OX40 agonist ivuxolimab. The clonotype originates from an adult with an advanced solid tumor such as melanoma, head and neck, liver or kidney cancer. For the CDR3, the sequence is CASSGTDSNYGYTF. The bases are TGTGCCAGCAGCGGGACAGACTCTAACTATGGCTACACCTTC.